This TCR beta chain derives from a study of blood T cell repertoires in COVID-19. As for the study in general: COVID-19 samples from acute and convalescent phases originated in the United States, Italy and Spain. Sample material is recorded as cDNA or gDNA derived from T cells, B-cell-depleted T cells, or PBMCs.

The CDR3 is 19 residues long. Per the germline V gene, CDR1 is MRHNA and CDR2 is SNTAGT. V was pared by 2 bases and J by 1 base, with 10 bases of the junction left unmatched. In the original processing: Reference gene primers were amplified, and this amplification served to estimate nucleated cell counts. Only in-frame clones appear in the TCRdb table, and some are missing; sequencing was by immunoSEQ multiplex PCR. From that table come the V and J calls and clone size; the DNA was used to work out D and trimming. This sample has about 240,000 clones, with approximately 86% found just once. The clonotype comes from a man aged 55 to 69 who had recovered from COVID-19. The chain employs TRBV6-4 and TRBJ2-6; 8 bases agree with TRBD2. Sequencing was done on a sample of peripheral blood. The chain's CDR3 is CASSDTARRGVSGANVLTF. The DNA of the CDR3 is TGTGCCAGCAGTGACACGGCTCGGCGGGGGGTGTCTGGGGCCAACGTCCTGACTTTC.